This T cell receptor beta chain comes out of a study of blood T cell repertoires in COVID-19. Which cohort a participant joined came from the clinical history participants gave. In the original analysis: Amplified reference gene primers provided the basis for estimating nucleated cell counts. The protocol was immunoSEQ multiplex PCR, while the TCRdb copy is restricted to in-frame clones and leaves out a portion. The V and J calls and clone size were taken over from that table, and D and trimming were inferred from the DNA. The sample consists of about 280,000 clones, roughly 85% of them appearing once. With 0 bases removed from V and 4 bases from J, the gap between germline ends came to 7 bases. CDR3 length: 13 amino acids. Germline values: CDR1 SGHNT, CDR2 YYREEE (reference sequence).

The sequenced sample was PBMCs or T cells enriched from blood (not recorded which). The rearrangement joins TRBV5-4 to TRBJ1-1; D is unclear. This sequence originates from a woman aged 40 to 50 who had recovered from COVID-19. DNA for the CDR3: TGTGCCAGCAGCTTGGCCTCGGGCACTGAAGCTTTCTTT. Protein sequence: CASSLASGTEAFF.